These 20 T cell receptor beta chains share one sample of origin, sequenced in a study of cytomegalovirus exposure and HLA in healthy donors. The study ran its PCR with 60 Vbeta and 13 Jbeta primers. The method was immunoSEQ multiplex PCR; TCRdb's version includes in-frame clones alone and lacks a portion of them. This table lists 80,000 to 100,000 clones. Sequenced sample: PBMCs. The receptor source for this set is a man over 45 in good health and CMV-seropositive.

This chain joins TRBV6-6 and TRBJ1-3, with no clear D. The CDR3 sequence is 13 residues long. Germline CDR1 and CDR2: MNHNY and SVGAGI (reference sequence). V lost 7 bases, J lost 4 bases, and 11 bases lay in between. The CDR3 region is CASNPRVGNTIYF. CDR3 coding DNA: TGTGCCAGCAACCCCCGGGTGGGAAACACCATATATTTT.

The CDR3 loop reads CASSQGAGGASGDTQYF. CDR3 coding DNA: TGCGCCAGCAGCCAAGGGGCGGGAGGGGCGTCTGGAGATACGCAGTATTTT. This chain joins TRBV4-1 and TRBJ2-3, with TRBD2 matching over 9 bases. V gave up 1 base and J gave up 5 bases; unmatched junction bases: 10. The germline CDR1 and CDR2 sequences are MGHRA and YSYEKL. The CDR3 runs 17 residues.

The rearrangement links TRBV7-9 to TRBJ2-1; 8 positions agree with TRBD1. The CDR3 is 13 amino acids. The germline V gene has CDR1 SEHNR and CDR2 FQNEAQ (reference sequence). After removal of 5 bases from V and 6 bases from J, the junction contained 3 bases not matched to a gene. The CDR3 sequence is CASSRTGTNEQFF. The CDR3 DNA is TGTGCCAGCAGCCGGACAGGGACCAATGAGCAGTTCTTC.

This sequence joins TRBV7-2 and TRBJ2-5; TRBD2 might be the D (8 bases). The length of the CDR3 is 15 residues. CDR1 and CDR2 from the germline V gene are SGHTA and FQGNSA. V was pared by 7 bases and J by 4 bases, with 19 bases between. The CDR3 loop is CASTRGGGRIETQYF. In DNA, the CDR3 is TGTGCCAGCACCAGGGGGGGCGGGAGGATAGAGACCCAGTACTTC.

V is TRBV19 and J is TRBJ1-1; D perhaps matches TRBD1 (6 bases). The germline gives CDR1 LNHDA, CDR2 SQIVND (reference sequence). The V gene lost 5 bases and the J gene lost 3 bases, with 10 bases spanning the gap. The CDR3 runs to 13 residues. The CDR3 spells CASSFHRDTEAFF. In DNA, the CDR3 is TGTGCCAGTAGTTTCCACAGGGACACTGAAGCTTTCTTT. Complete variable domain (other parts from reference TRBV19 and TRBJ1-1): DGGITQSPKYLFRKEGQNVTLSCEQNLNHDAMYWYRQDPGQGLRLIYYSQIVNDFQKGDIAEGYSVSREKKESFPLTVTSAQKNPTAFYLCASSFHRDTEAFFGQGTRLTVV.

The gene calls are TRBV11-2 and TRBJ1-1; 8 bases are a match to TRBD1. The V gene end was trimmed by 5 bases and the J gene end by 1 base; junction bases not matched to a gene: 6. CDR3 length: 15 amino acids. CDR1 and CDR2 from the germline V gene are SGHAT and FQNNGV. This CDR3 is CASSPYGQGNTEAFF. In nucleotides, the CDR3 is TGTGCCAGCAGCCCCTACGGACAGGGGAACACTGAAGCTTTCTTT.

The J gene is TRBJ2-5, the V gene TRBV13, with a weak D call TRBD1 (6 bases). The DNA end is a closer match to TRBJ2-7, so the J assignment may be wrong. The CDR3 consists of 14 residues. In germline, CDR1 is PRHDT, CDR2 FYEKMQ (reference sequence). CDR3 nucleotide sequence: TGTGCCAGCAGCCTCCGGACAGTGACTTACGAGCAGTACTTC. It codes for CASSLRTVTYEQYF.

V is TRBV7-2 and J is TRBJ1-5, with D tentatively TRBD1 (6 bases). The germline V gene encodes CDR1 SGHTA and CDR2 FQGNSA. The CDR3 extends over 15 amino acids. Trimming stripped 1 base from V and 5 bases from J, with 12 bases between. CDR3: CASSLGDTVYQPQHF. As DNA, the CDR3 is TGTGCCAGCAGCTTAGGGGACACCGTTTATCAGCCCCAGCATTTT.

This chain connects TRBV19 to TRBJ2-3; tentatively, D is TRBD2 (6 bases). The V end lost 0 bases, the J end lost 2 bases, and 9 bases lay between the germline ends. The CDR3 loop spans 15 amino acids. CDR1 and CDR2 (germline): LNHDA, SQIVND (reference sequence). The DNA for the CDR3 is TGTGCCAGTAGTATAGACGGGGGAAACACAGATACGCAGTATTTT. This codes for CASSIDGGNTDTQYF.

The genes are TRBV7-2 and TRBJ2-7; possible D gene TRBD2, 5 bases. V was cut by 4 bases and J by 0 bases, with 13 bases left in between. Germline CDR1 is SGHTA and CDR2 is FQGNSA. CDR3 length equals 15 residues. CDR3 in DNA: TGTGCCAGCAGCTCCATAGCGTACCGCTCCTACGAGCAGTACTTC. Translated: CASSSIAYRSYEQYF.

The chain combines TRBV9 with TRBJ2-4; the match to TRBD2 covers 10 bases. After removal of 0 bases from V and 8 bases from J, the junction contained 14 bases not matched to a gene. This CDR3 has 18 residues. The germline CDR1 and CDR2 sequences are SGDLS and YYNGEE. CDR3 in DNA: TGTGCCAGCAGCGTAGGACTACCCGTAGCGGGAGGTGTCTACATTCAGTACTTC. As protein: CASSVGLPVAGGVYIQYF.

V is TRBV11-3 and J is TRBJ1-1; a possible D gene is TRBD1 (5 bases). The germline V gene has CDR1 SGHNT and CDR2 YENEEA. The V and J ends lost 6 bases and 8 bases respectively, with 10 bases between them. CDR3 length equals 11 residues. The CDR3 here is CASRSGGEAFF. As DNA, the CDR3 is TGTGCCAGCAGGTCGGGGGGAGAAGCTTTCTTT.

The chain is built from TRBV6-1 and TRBJ1-3, with no clear D. This CDR3 comprises 15 residues. Trimming took 1 base from V and 0 from J, leaving 7 bases between them. Germline loops: CDR1 MNHNS, CDR2 SASEGT. The DNA of the CDR3 is TGTGCCAGCAGTGAAGTATCCTTCTCTGGAAACACCATATATTTT. Its protein product is CASSEVSFSGNTIYF.

The V and J genes are TRBV5-4 and TRBJ2-1; D may be TRBD2 (6 bases). The germline V gene has CDR1 SGHNT and CDR2 YYREEE (reference sequence). The length of the CDR3 is 12 residues. V was trimmed by 3 bases and J by 10 bases, leaving 11 bases between them. The CDR3 sequence: CASSWSAGEQFF. CDR3 DNA: TGTGCCAGCAGCTGGTCGGCGGGAGAGCAGTTCTTC.

The rearrangement uses TRBV7-8 and TRBJ2-7; 7 nucleotides align to TRBD2. This CDR3 is built from 15 residues. Germline CDR1 is SGHVS and CDR2 is FQNEAQ. The ends lost 4 bases at V and 2 bases at J; junction bases unmatched: 8. CDR3 protein: CASSSSWLAAYEQYF. CDR3 coding DNA: TGTGCCAGCAGCTCCAGTTGGCTAGCGGCCTACGAGCAGTACTTC. Full variable domain (remainder filled in from reference TRBV7-8 and TRBJ2-7): GAGVSQSPRYKVAKRGQDVALRCDPISGHVSLFWYQQALGQGPEFLTYFQNEAQLDKSGLPSDRFFAERPEGSVSTLKIQRTQQEDSAVYLCASSSSWLAAYEQYFGPGTRLTVT.

The genes are TRBV28 and TRBJ1-1; D perhaps matches TRBD1 (5 bases). Germline lookup yields CDR1 MDHEN and CDR2 SYDVKM. This CDR3 contains 13 residues. V lost 7 bases and J 3 bases, leaving 12 bases between the germline ends. The CDR3 DNA reads as TGTGCCAGCACCCCACAGGTTTACACTGAAGCTTTCTTT. This translates into CASTPQVYTEAFF.

J is TRBJ2-7 and V is TRBV28; TRBD2 might be the D (6 bases). The germline CDR1 and CDR2 sequences are MDHEN and SYDVKM. CDR3 length: 14 amino acids. Trimming removed 7 bases at V and 5 bases at J, with 18 bases between. CDR3 sequence: CASMGGAWGNEQYF. CDR3 bases: TGTGCCAGCATGGGGGGAGCCTGGGGGAACGAGCAGTACTTC.

The chain links TRBV5-4 to TRBJ2-7; TRBD2 is a possible D gene (5 bases). The CDR3 loop spans 11 amino acids. The V gene's germline CDR1 is SGHNT and CDR2 YYREEE (reference sequence). V lost 10 bases, J lost 7 bases, and 15 bases lay in between. In DNA, the CDR3 is TGTGCCGCTCAGGCTTCGGGGGAGCAGTACTTC. Protein sequence: CAAQASGEQYF.

The chain combines TRBV7-3 with TRBJ2-3, with TRBD2 matching over 7 bases. The J segment lost 5 bases and the V segment lost 4 bases, leaving 6 bases of the junction unmatched. CDR1 and CDR2 (germline): SGHTA, FQGTGA. The CDR3 totals 14 residues. The CDR3 nucleotides are TGTGCCAGCAGCTACGGGGGAGGGAGAGATACGCAGTATTTT. Its translation: CASSYGGGRDTQYF.

The V call is TRBV5-6, the J call TRBJ2-7, with 7 bases lining up with TRBD1. Germline CDR1 SGHDT, CDR2 YYEEEE. This CDR3 is built from 15 residues. V shed 5 bases, J shed 3 bases, and the junction held 11 bases outside the gene matches. Here the CDR3 reads CASSPQGPRYYEQYF. In nucleotides, the CDR3 is TGTGCCAGCAGTCCACAGGGGCCAAGATACTACGAGCAGTACTTC.